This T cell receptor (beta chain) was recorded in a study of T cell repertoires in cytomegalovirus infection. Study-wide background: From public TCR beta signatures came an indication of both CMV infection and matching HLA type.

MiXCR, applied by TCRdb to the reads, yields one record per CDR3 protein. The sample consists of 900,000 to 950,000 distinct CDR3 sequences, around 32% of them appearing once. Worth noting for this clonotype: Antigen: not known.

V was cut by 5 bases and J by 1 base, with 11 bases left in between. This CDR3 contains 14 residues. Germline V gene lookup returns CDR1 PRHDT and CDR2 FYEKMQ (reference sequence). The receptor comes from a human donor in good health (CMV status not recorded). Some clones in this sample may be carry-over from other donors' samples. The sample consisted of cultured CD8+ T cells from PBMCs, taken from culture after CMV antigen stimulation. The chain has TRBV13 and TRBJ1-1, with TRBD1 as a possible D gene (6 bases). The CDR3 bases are TGTGCCAGCAGCCCTAAGACAGGGAACACTGAAGCTTTCTTT. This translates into CASSPKTGNTEAFF.